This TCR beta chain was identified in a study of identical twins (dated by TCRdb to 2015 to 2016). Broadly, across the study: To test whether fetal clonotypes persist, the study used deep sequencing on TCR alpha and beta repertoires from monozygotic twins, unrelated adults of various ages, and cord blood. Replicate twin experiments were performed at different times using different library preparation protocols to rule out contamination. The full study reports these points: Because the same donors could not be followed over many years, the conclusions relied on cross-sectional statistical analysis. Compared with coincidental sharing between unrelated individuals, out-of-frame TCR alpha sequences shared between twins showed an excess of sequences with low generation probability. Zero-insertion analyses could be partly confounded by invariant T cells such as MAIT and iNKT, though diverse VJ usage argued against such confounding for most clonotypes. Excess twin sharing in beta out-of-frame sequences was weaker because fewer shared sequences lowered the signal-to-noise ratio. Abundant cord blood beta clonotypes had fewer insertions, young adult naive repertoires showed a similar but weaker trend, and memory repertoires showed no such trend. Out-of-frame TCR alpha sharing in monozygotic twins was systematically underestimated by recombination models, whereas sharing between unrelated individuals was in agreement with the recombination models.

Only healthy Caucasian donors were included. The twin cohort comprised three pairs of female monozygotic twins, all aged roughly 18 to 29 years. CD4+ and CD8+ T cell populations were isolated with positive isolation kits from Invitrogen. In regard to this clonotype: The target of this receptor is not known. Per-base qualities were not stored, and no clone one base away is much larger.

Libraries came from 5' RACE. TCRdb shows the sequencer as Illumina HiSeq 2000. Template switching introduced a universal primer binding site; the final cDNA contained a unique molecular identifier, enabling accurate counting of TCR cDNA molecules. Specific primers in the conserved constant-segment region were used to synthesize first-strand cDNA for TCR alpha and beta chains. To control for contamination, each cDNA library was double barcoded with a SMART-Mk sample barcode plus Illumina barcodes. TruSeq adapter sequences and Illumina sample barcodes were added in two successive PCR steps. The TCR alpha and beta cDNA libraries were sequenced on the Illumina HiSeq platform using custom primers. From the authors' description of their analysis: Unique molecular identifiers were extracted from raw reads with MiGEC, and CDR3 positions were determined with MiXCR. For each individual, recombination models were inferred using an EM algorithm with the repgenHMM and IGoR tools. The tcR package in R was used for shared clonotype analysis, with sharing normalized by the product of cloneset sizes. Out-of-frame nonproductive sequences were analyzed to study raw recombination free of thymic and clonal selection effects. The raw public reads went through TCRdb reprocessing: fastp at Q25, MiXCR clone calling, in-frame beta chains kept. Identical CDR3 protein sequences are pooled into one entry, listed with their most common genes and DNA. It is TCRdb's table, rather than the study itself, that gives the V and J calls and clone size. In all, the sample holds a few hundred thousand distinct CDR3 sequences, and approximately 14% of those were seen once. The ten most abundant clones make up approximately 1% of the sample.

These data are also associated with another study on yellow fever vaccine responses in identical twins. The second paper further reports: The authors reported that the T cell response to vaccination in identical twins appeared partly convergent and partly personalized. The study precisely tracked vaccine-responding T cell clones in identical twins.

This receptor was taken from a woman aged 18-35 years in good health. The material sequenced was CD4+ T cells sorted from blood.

CDR3 loop: CASSDGLAYF. The nucleotide sequence is given as TGTGCCAGCAGCGATGGACTCGCGTATTTT. This chain joins TRBV7-9 to TRBJ2-3; TRBD2 is possibly the D segment (5 matching bases). According to the germline V gene (reference sequence), CDR1 reads SEHNR and CDR2 reads FQNEAQ. From cysteine to phenylalanine, the CDR3 is 10 amino acids long. The CDR3 DNA has 30 bases and is translated from base 1. Trimming at the junction amounts to 5 bases on V and 14 bases on J, and the germline ends lie 11 bases apart.